A single sample gave rise to the 21 T cell receptor beta chains below, sequenced in a study of blood T cell repertoires in COVID-19. Here immunoSEQ multiplex PCR was the method, and the copy in TCRdb shows in-frame clones only, minus some. The repertoire holds 70,000 or so clones, with 65% to 90% as singletons. Material: peripheral blood. The receptors come from a man older than 75 with acute or convalescent COVID-19.

CDR3 region: CASRPTSGTGFEQYF. For the CDR3, the DNA is TGTGCCAGCAGACCAACCTCCGGGACAGGGTTCGAGCAGTACTTC. The genes are TRBV5-4 and TRBJ2-7; TRBD1 agrees at 9 bases. The CDR3 is 15 amino acids. The ends lost 5 bases at V and 6 bases at J; junction bases unmatched: 12. Looked up from germline, CDR1 is SGHNT and CDR2 is YYREEE (reference sequence).

A single count supports this clone. The gene calls are TRBV12-2 and TRBJ2-5; the table assigns TRBD2, which was not confirmed against the DNA. TRBV12-2 represents a pseudogene. This CDR3 is 15 amino acids long. The CDR3 protein is CASRRTSGGGETQYF. The CDR3 DNA reads as TGTGCAAGTCGACGAACTAGCGGAGGAGGGGAGACCCAGTACTTC.

The chain is built from TRBV19 and TRBJ1-3; D may be TRBD1 (5 bases). CDR3 size: 16 residues. The ends were cut back, 3 bases at V and 2 bases at J, with 14 bases in the middle. Germline loops: CDR1 LNHDA, CDR2 SQIVND (reference sequence). The CDR3, as DNA: TGTGCCAGTAGTATGCGAGGTGCAGGGACTGGAAACACCATATATTTT. Translated, it gives CASSMRGAGTGNTIYF.

The chain combines TRBV5-1 with TRBJ1-2; D ambiguous. Between the trimmed V and J ends, which lost 7 bases and 3 bases, there was a span of 13 bases. The CDR3 contains 13 residues. The V gene's germline CDR1 is SGHRS and CDR2 YFSETQ. CDR3 protein: CASRPSGYYGYTF. The CDR3 DNA sequence: TGCGCCAGCCGTCCTTCGGGTTACTATGGCTACACCTTC.

This chain joins TRBV4-2 and TRBJ2-1, with D possibly TRBD1 on 6 matching bases. The CDR3 is 15 residues long. Deletions cut 2 bases from V and 3 bases from J, with 11 bases between. Germline CDR1 is LGHNA and CDR2 is YNFKEQ. The CDR3 spells CASSQPTGYYNEQFF. In DNA, the CDR3 is TGTGCCAGCAGCCAACCAACAGGGTACTACAATGAGCAGTTCTTC.

V gene TRBV19 combines with J gene TRBJ1-2, with 7 bases fitting TRBD1. The CDR3 runs 15 residues. From germline, CDR1 is LNHDA and CDR2 SQIVND (reference sequence). V gave up 3 bases and J gave up 4 bases; unmatched junction bases: 8. CDR3 DNA sequence: TGTGCCAGTAGTATTACAGGGGCCGGACCCTATGGCTACACCTTC. This encodes CASSITGAGPYGYTF.

The chain links TRBV6-6 to TRBJ1-1; no clear D gene. CDR1 MNHNY and CDR2 SVGAGI come from the germline V gene (reference sequence). V was pared by 6 bases and J by 4 bases, with 12 bases between. The length of the CDR3 is 13 residues. Written as DNA, the CDR3 is TGTGCCAGCAGGGAGGCCCCGGGCACTGAAGCTTTCTTT. Amino acids: CASREAPGTEAFF.

The chain couples TRBV5-1 to TRBJ1-1; 8 bases are a match to TRBD1. The J segment lost 5 bases and the V segment lost 4 bases, leaving 10 bases of the junction unmatched. This CDR3 is built from 15 residues. The germline CDR1 and CDR2 sequences are SGHRS and YFSETQ. This chain's CDR3 is CASSPGQGRRTEAFF. The CDR3 DNA is TGCGCCAGCAGCCCCGGACAGGGCCGGCGTACTGAAGCTTTCTTT.

This clone came up once. The chain employs TRBV10-3 and TRBJ2-4; D remains ambiguous. Trimming removed 0 bases at V and 3 bases at J, with 18 bases between. Per germline, CDR1 ENHRY and CDR2 SYGVKD. CDR3 size: 18 residues. The DNA for the CDR3 is TGTGCCATCAGTGAGTCCCCTCCCGACTTCGTGCGCAAAAACATTCAGTACTTC. This gives the protein CAISESPPDFVRKNIQYF.

The sample holds one count of this clone. The genes are TRBV30 and TRBJ1-2; 8 bases line up with TRBD1. The CDR3 runs to 13 residues. V lost 1 base and J lost 4; bases outside the gene matches: 2. From germline, CDR1 is GTSNPN and CDR2 SVGIG (reference sequence). The CDR3 sequence is CAWSGTGTYGYTF. The CDR3 DNA is TGTGCCTGGAGTGGGACAGGGACCTATGGCTACACCTTC. The complete variable domain, with remaining parts taken from reference TRBV30 and TRBJ1-2, reads SQTIHQWPATLVQPVGSPLSLECTVEGTSNPNLYWYRQAAGRGLQLLFYSVGIGQISSEVPQNLSASRPQDRQFILSSKKLLLSDSGFYLCAWSGTGTYGYTFGSGTRLTVV.

The chain employs TRBV7-9 and TRBJ2-1, with 10 bases identical to TRBD2. With 3 bases clipped from V and 5 bases from J, the junction kept 13 bases outside the gene matches. CDR1 and CDR2 (germline): SEHNR, FQNEAQ (reference sequence). This CDR3 region has 18 residues. The CDR3 nucleotides are TGTGCCAGCAGCTTCTTAGCGGGAGGAGTCTTTCGGAACAATGAGCAGTTCTTC. This encodes CASSFLAGGVFRNNEQFF.

CDR3 in DNA: TGTGCCAGCAGTGTGGGCCTTCCGACTAATGAAAAACTGTTTTTT. Translated, it gives CASSVGLPTNEKLFF. V and J are TRBV2 and TRBJ1-4; D is unresolved. The CDR3 is 15 amino acids. Trimming took 4 bases from V and 2 from J, leaving 11 bases between them. CDR1 and CDR2 (germline): SNHLY, FYNNEI.

The chain combines TRBV5-4 with TRBJ2-1; D is unclear. This CDR3 is built from 13 residues. The germline gives CDR1 SGHNT, CDR2 YYREEE (reference sequence). Between the trimmed V and J ends, which lost 1 base and 6 bases, there was a span of 8 bases. The CDR3 reads CASSLPGLNEQFF. CDR3 DNA sequence: TGTGCCAGCAGCTTGCCTGGGCTCAATGAGCAGTTCTTC.

The CDR3 bases are TGCGCCAGCAGCTCCCGGACAGGGGGTAATTCACCCCTCCACTTT. This sequence encodes CASSSRTGGNSPLHF. The J gene is TRBJ1-6, the V gene TRBV5-1, with 10 bases fitting TRBD1. The J segment lost 6 bases and the V segment lost 3 bases, leaving 3 bases of the junction unmatched. Per germline, CDR1 SGHRS and CDR2 YFSETQ. The CDR3 is 15 amino acids.

V is TRBV2 and J is TRBJ1-5, with D tentatively TRBD1 (5 bases). There are 16 residues in the CDR3. With 4 bases removed from V and 9 bases from J, the gap between germline ends came to 22 bases. CDR1 SNHLY and CDR2 FYNNEI come from the germline V gene. The chain's CDR3 is CASSGGETVHPWPQHF. The CDR3 coding sequence is TGTGCCAGCAGTGGGGGCGAGACAGTCCATCCATGGCCCCAGCATTTT. The full variable domain, its missing parts supplied by reference TRBV2 and TRBJ1-5, is EPEVTQTPSHQVTQMGQEVILRCVPISNHLYFYWYRQILGQKVEFLVSFYNNEISEKSEIFDDQFSVERPDGSNFTLKIRSTKLEDSAMYFCASSGGETVHPWPQHFGDGTRLSIL.

The V gene is TRBV10-3, the J gene TRBJ1-1; D unclear. Trimming took off 6 bases at V and 7 bases at J, with 18 bases between the two ends. From germline, CDR1 is ENHRY and CDR2 SYGVKD. The CDR3 length is 14 residues. The CDR3 reads CAIRNSARVDEAFF. The CDR3 region has the DNA TGTGCCATCAGGAATAGCGCTCGGGTGGATGAAGCTTTCTTT.

This clone has a single count. J is TRBJ1-3 and V is TRBV9; D remains ambiguous. The germline gives CDR1 SGDLS, CDR2 YYNGEE. This CDR3 is 17 amino acids long. Trimming shortened V by 2 bases and J by 0 bases, and 15 bases separated the two germline ends. The CDR3 DNA sequence: TGTGCCAGCAGCGTTTCTAATGCAATCTTCTCTGGAAACACCATATATTTT. It translates to CASSVSNAIFSGNTIYF.

V and J are TRBV24-1 and TRBJ2-5; 14 bases line up with TRBD2. The CDR3 totals 17 residues. Germline V gives CDR1 KGHDR, CDR2 SFDVKD. V gave up 3 bases and J gave up 0 bases; unmatched junction bases: 2. The CDR3 DNA follows: TGTGCCACCAGTGATCGACTAGCGGGAGGGTACCAAGAGACCCAGTACTTC. Translation: CATSDRLAGGYQETQYF.

The chain couples TRBV6-5 to TRBJ1-2; D is undetermined. The germline CDR1 and CDR2 sequences are MNHEY and SVGAGI. The germline V and J ends were trimmed by 3 bases and 0 bases, with 11 bases remaining between them. The CDR3 is 15 amino acids. The CDR3 DNA reads TGTGCCAGCAGTTATGGAGGGTCTCCTAACTATGGCTACACCTTC. The encoded protein is CASSYGGSPNYGYTF.

V and J are TRBV24-1 and TRBJ2-3; D possibly corresponds to TRBD1 (6 bases). The germline gives CDR1 KGHDR, CDR2 SFDVKD. Trimming stripped 12 bases from V and 0 bases from J, with 9 bases between. CDR3 size: 12 residues. The CDR3 loop is CAAGQSTDTQYF. The CDR3 nucleotides read TGTGCCGCCGGACAGAGCACAGATACGCAGTATTTT.

The CDR3 bases are TGTGCCAGTAGCCCTACGGGGAGCTCCTACAATGAGCAGTTCTTC. Its protein is CASSPTGSSYNEQFF. The rearrangement links TRBV19 to TRBJ2-1, with a possible D match to TRBD2 (5 bases). Germline CDR1 is LNHDA and CDR2 is SQIVND (reference sequence). This CDR3 is built from 15 residues. V was shortened by 6 bases and J by 0 bases, with 12 bases between the two germline ends.